Sequencing of this T cell receptor beta chain was carried out in a study of CD8 T cells in ankylosing spondylitis. Findings and caveats of the study: A TCR beta motif made of fewer than 10 highly homologous variants seemed typical of ankylosing spondylitis blood.

V lost 3 bases and J lost 4; bases outside the gene matches: 4. The CDR3 is 14 amino acids. Per germline, CDR1 SGHRS and CDR2 YFSETQ. TCRdb analysed the 5' RACE reads with MiXCR anew, one entry per CDR3 protein. The profile shows roughly 180,000 distinct CDR3 sequences, about 13% of them singletons. This clonotype showed up just a few times. Its target is unknown. The source is a male donor with ankylosing spondylitis or in good health (not recorded which). The V gene is TRBV5-1, the J gene TRBJ2-7, with 10 bases lining up with TRBD1. The sequencing sample was made of blood, either unsorted or a sorted T cell fraction (not recorded which). DNA of the CDR3: TGCGCCAGCAGCTGGGGACAGGGGACTTACGAGCAGTACTTC. Its translation: CASSWGQGTYEQYF.